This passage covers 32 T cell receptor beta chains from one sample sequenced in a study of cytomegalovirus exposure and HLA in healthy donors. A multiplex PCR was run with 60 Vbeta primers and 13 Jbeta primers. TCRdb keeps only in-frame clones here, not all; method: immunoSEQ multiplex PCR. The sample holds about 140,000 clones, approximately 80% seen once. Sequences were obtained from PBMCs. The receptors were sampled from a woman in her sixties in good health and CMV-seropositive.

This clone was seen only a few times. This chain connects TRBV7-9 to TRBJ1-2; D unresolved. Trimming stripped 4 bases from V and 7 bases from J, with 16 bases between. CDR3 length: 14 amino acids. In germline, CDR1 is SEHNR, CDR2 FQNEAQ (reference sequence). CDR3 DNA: TGTGCCAGCAGCTACGGTCCACGTTTTAGTGGCTACACCTTC. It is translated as CASSYGPRFSGYTF.

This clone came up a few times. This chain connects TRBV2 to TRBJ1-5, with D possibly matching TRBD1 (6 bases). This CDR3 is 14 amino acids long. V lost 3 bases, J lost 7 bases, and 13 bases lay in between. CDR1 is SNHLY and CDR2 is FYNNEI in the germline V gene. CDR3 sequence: CASSDTGMRQPQHF. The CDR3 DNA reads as TGTGCCAGCAGTGACACAGGGATGAGACAGCCCCAGCATTTT.

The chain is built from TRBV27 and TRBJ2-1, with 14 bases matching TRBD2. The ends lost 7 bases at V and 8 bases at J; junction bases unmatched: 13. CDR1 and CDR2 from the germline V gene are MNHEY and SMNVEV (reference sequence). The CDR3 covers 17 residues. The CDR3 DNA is TGTGCCAGCATCTCCCTCGGGACTAGCGGGAGTATAGATGAGCAGTTCTTC. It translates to CASISLGTSGSIDEQFF.

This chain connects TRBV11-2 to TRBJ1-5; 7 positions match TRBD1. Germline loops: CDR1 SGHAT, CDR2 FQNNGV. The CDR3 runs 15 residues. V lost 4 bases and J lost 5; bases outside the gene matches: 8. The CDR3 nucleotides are TGTGCCAGCAGCTACACCACAGGGGTGGATCAGCCCCAGCATTTT. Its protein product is CASSYTTGVDQPQHF.

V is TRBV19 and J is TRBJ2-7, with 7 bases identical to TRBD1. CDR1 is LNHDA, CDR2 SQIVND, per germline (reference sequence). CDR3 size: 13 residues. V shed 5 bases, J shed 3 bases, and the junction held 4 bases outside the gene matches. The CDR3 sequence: CASSLTGLYEQYF. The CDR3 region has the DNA TGTGCCAGTAGTTTGACAGGGCTCTACGAGCAGTACTTC.

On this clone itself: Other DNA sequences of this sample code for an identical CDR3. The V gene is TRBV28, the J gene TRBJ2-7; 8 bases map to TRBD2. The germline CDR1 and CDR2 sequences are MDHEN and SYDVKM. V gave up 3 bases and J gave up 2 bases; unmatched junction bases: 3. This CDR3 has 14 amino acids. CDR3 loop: CASSLSGSTYEQYF. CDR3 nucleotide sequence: TGTGCCAGCAGTTTGAGCGGGAGTACCTACGAGCAGTACTTC.

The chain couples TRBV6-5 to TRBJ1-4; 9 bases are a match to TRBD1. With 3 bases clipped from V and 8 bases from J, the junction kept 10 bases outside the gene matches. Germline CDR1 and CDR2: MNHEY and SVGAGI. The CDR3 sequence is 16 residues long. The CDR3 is CASSYLPGQGGEKLFF. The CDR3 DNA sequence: TGTGCCAGCAGTTATTTACCGGGACAGGGAGGAGAAAAACTGTTTTTT.

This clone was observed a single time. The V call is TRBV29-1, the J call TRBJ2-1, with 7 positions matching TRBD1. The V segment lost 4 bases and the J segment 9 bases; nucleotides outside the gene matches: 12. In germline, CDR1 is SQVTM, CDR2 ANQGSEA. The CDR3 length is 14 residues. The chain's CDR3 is CSVGLADRRIEQFF. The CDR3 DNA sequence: TGCAGCGTTGGATTGGCGGACAGGCGAATTGAGCAGTTCTTC.

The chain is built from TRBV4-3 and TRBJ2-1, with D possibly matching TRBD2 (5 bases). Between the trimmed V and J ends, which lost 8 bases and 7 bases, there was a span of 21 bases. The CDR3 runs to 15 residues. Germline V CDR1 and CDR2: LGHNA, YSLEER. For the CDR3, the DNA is TGCGCCAGCCGTCCGACGGTCTCGGGATGGAATGAGCAGTTCTTC. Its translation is CASRPTVSGWNEQFF.

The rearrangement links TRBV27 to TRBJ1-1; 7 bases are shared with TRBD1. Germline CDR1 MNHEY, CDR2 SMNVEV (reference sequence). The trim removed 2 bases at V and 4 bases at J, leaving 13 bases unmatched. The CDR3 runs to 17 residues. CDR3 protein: CASSLGGDSAMITEAFF. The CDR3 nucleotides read TGTGCCAGCAGTTTAGGTGGGGACAGTGCAATGATCACTGAAGCTTTCTTT.

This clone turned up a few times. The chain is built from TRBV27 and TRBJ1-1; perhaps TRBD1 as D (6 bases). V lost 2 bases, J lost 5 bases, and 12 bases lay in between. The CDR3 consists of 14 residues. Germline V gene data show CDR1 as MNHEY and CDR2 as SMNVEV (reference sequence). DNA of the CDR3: TGTGCCAGCAGTTTACAGGGGATCTTGACTGAAGCTTTCTTT. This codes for CASSLQGILTEAFF.

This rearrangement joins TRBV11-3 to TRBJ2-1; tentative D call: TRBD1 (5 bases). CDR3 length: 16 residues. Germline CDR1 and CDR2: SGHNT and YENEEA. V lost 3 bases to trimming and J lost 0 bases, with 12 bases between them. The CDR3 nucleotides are TGTGCCAGCAGCTTCAGGGCAGTTTCCTCCTACAATGAGCAGTTCTTC. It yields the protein CASSFRAVSSYNEQFF.

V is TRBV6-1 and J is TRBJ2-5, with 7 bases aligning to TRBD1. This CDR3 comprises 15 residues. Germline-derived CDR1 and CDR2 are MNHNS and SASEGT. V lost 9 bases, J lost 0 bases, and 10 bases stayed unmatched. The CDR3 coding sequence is TGTGCCAGTGCCCCGGGACAGAACTACCAAGAGACCCAGTACTTC. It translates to CASAPGQNYQETQYF.

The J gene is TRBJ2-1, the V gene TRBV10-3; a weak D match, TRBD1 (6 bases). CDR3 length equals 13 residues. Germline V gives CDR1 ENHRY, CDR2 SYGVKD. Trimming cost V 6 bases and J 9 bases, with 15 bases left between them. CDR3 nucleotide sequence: TGTGCCATCAGCCCCGGGACACCTGCTGAGCAGTTCTTC. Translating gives CAISPGTPAEQFF.

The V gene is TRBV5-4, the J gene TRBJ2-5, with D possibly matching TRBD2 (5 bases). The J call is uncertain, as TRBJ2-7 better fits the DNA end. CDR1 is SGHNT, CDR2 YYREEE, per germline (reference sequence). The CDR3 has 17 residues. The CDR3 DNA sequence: TGTGCCAGCAGCCCGCCGGGGATTGGCGGCGATCACTACGAGCAGTACTTC. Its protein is CASSPPGIGGDHYEQYF.

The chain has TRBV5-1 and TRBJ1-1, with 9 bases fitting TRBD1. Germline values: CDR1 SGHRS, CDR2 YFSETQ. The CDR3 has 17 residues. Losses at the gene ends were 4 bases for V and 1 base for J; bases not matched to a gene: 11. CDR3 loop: CASSAGTGSLGNTEAFF. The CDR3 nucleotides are TGCGCCAGCAGCGCCGGGACAGGGTCCCTTGGGAACACTGAAGCTTTCTTT. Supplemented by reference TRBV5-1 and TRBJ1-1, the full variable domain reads KAGVTQTPRYLIKTRGQQVTLSCSPISGHRSVSWYQQTPGQGLQFLFEYFSETQRNKGNFPGRFSGRQFSNSRSEMNVSTLELGDSALYLCASSAGTGSLGNTEAFFGQGTRLTVV.

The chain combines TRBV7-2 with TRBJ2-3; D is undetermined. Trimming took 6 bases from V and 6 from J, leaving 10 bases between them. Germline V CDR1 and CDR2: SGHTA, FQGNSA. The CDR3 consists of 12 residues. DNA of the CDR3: TGTGCCAGCAGTTCCCTTTCGGATACGCAGTATTTT. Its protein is CASSSLSDTQYF.

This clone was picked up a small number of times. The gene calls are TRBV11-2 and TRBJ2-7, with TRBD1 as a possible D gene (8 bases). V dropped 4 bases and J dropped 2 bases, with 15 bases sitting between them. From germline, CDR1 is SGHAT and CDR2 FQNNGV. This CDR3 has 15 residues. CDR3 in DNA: TGTGCCAGCAGCTCTAGGGGGGGACAGGCCTACGAGCAGTACTTC. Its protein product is CASSSRGGQAYEQYF.

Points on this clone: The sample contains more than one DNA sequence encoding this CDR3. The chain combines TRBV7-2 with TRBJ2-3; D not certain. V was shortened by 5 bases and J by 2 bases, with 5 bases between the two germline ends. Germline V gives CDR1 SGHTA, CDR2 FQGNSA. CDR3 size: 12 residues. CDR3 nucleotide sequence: TGTGCCAGCAGCCCCTCCACAGATACGCAGTATTTT. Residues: CASSPSTDTQYF.

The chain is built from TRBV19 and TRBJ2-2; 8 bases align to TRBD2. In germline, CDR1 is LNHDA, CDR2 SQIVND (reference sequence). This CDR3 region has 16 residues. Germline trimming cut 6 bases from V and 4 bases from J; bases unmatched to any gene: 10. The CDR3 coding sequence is TGTGCCAGTAGCCCCGCCGGGACTAGTCCCACCGGGGAGCTGTTTTTT. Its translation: CASSPAGTSPTGELFF.

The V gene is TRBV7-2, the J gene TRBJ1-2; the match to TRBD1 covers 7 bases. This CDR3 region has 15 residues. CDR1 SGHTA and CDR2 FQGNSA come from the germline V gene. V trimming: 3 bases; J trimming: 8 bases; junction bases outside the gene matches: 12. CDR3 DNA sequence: TGTGCCAGCAGCTTGGGACAGAATCACGTCGGGGGCTACACCTTC. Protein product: CASSLGQNHVGGYTF. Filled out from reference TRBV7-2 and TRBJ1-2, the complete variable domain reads GAGVSQSPSNKVTEKGKDVELRCDPISGHTALYWYRQSLGQGLEFLIYFQGNSAPDKSGLPSDRFSAERTGGSVSTLTIQRTQQEDSAVYLCASSLGQNHVGGYTFGSGTRLTVV.

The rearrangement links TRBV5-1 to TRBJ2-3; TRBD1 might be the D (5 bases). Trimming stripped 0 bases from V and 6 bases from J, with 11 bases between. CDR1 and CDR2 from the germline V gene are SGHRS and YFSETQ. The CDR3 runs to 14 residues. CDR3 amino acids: CASSLVGPGDTQYF. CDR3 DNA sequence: TGCGCCAGCAGCTTGGTAGGCCCAGGGGATACGCAGTATTTT.

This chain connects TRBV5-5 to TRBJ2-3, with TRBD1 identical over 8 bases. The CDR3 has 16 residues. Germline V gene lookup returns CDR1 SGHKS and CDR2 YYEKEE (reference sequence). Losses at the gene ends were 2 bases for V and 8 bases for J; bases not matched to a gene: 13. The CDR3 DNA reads TGTGCCAGCAGCTTTTCGATCGGACAGGGCGAAGGTACGCAGTATTTT. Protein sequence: CASSFSIGQGEGTQYF.

The CDR3 DNA follows: TGTGCCAGCAGCTTAGGGGCCACAGGAAGCAATCAGCCCCAGCATTTT. Residues: CASSLGATGSNQPQHF. The chain carries TRBV7-9 and TRBJ1-5; D possibly corresponds to TRBD1 (5 bases). Trimming removed 1 base at V and 1 base at J, with 11 bases between. From germline, CDR1 is SEHNR and CDR2 FQNEAQ (reference sequence). This CDR3 comprises 16 residues.

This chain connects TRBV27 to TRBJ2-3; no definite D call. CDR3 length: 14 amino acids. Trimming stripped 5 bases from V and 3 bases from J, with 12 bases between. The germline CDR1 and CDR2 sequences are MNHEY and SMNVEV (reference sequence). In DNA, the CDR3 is TGTGCCAGCAGTGGAGAATATGGGACAGATACGCAGTATTTT. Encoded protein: CASSGEYGTDTQYF.

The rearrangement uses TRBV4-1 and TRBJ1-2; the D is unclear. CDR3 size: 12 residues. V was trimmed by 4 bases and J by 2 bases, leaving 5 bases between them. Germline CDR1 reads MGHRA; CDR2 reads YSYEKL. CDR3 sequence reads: CASSPGNYGYTF. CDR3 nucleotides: TGCGCCAGCAGCCCCGGGAACTATGGCTACACCTTC.

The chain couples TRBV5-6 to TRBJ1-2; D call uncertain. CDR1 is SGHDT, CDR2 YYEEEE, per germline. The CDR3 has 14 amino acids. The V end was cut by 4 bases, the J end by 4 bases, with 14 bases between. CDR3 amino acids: CASSPGVRRYGYTF. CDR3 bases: TGTGCCAGCAGCCCCGGGGTCCGCCGCTATGGCTACACCTTC.

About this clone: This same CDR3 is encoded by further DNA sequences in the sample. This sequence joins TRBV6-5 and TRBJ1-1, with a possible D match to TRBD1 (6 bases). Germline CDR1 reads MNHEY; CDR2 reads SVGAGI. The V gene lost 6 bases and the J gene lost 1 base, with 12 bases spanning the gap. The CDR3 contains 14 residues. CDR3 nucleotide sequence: TGTGCCAGCAGCTTTACAGGGAGGAACACTGAAGCTTTCTTT. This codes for CASSFTGRNTEAFF.

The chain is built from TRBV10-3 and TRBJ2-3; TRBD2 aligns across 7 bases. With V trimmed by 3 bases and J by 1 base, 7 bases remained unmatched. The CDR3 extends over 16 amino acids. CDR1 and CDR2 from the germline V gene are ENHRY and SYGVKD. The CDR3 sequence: CAISDPRGSGTDTQYF. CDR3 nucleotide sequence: TGTGCCATCAGTGACCCCCGCGGGAGTGGCACAGATACGCAGTATTTT.

CDR3 residues: CASSRSVRAGTDTQYF. CDR3 coding DNA: TGTGCCAGCAGCCGATCCGTACGAGCGGGCACAGATACGCAGTATTTT. V is TRBV5-4 and J is TRBJ2-3; the D gene is possibly TRBD2 (5 bases). Trimming took 4 bases from V and 1 from J, leaving 16 bases between them. The CDR3 totals 16 residues. Germline V gene data show CDR1 as SGHNT and CDR2 as YYREEE (reference sequence).

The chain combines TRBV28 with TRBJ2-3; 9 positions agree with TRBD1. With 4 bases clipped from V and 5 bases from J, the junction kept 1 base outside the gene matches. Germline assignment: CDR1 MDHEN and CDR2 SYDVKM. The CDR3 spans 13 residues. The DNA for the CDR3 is TGTGCCAGCAGTTCGACAGGGGGAGATACGCAGTATTTT. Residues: CASSSTGGDTQYF.

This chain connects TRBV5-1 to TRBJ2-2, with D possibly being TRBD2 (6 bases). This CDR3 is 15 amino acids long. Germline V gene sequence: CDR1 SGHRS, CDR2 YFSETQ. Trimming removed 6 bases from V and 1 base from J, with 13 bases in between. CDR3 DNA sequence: TGCGCCAGCACCCTCACTAGCCAGAACACCGGGGAGCTGTTTTTT. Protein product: CASTLTSQNTGELFF.